One and the same sample provided the 9 T cell receptor beta chains below, sequenced in a study of T cells in Graves' hyperthyroidism and ophthalmopathy. TCR beta CDR3 regions were amplified from RNA. HTBI primers were used for first-round RT-PCR of the TCR CDR3. One entry per CDR3 protein, called by TCRdb with MiXCR from the multiplex PCR reads. This sample has about 840,000 distinct CDR3 sequences, with more than 30% found just once. Sequenced sample: blood. Source of these receptors: a man aged 18-30 years with Graves' hyperthyroidism.

Remarks on this clonotype: A much larger clone lies one base from this, so it may be a read error. The chain uses TRBV12-3 or TRBV12-4 and TRBJ1-1; the match to TRBD1 covers 8 bases. The CDR3 is 11 residues long. With V trimmed by 4 bases and J by 11 bases, 3 bases remained unmatched. CDR3 residues: CASSSGGTAFF. CDR3 DNA sequence: TGTGCCAGCAGTTCAGGGGGCACGGCTTTCTTT.

This clonotype occurred many times. The V gene is TRBV9, the J gene TRBJ1-1; no clear D gene. Germline CDR1 SGDLS, CDR2 YYNGEE. The germline V and J ends were trimmed by 2 bases and 4 bases, with 9 bases remaining between them. CDR3 size: 13 residues. The DNA for the CDR3 is TGTGCCAGCAGCGTTGAGCATAGCACTGAAGCTTTCTTT. Encoded protein: CASSVEHSTEAFF.

The chain is built from TRBV9 and TRBJ1-5; D uncertain. Germline V CDR1 and CDR2: SGDLS, YYNGEE. The CDR3 has 14 residues. V gave up 4 bases and J gave up 0 bases, with 8 bases separating them. The CDR3 region is CASSPENSNQPQHF. CDR3 nucleotide sequence: TGTGCCAGCAGCCCAGAAAATAGCAATCAGCCCCAGCATTTT.

The J gene is TRBJ2-5, the V gene TRBV7-8; perhaps TRBD2 as D (6 bases). Deletions cut 5 bases from V and 4 bases from J, with 11 bases between. Germline V CDR1 and CDR2: SGHVS, FQNEAQ. This CDR3 region has 13 residues. CDR3 coding DNA: TGTGCCAGCAGCCTTACGGAGGGAGAGACCCAGTACTTC. It translates to CASSLTEGETQYF.

This clonotype was observed a handful of times. The V and J genes are TRBV20-1 and TRBJ2-5, with 12 bases lining up with TRBD2. Germline CDR1 DFQATT, CDR2 SNEGSKA (reference sequence). The CDR3 length is 16 residues. V trimming: 6 bases; J trimming: 5 bases; junction bases outside the gene matches: 13. The CDR3 protein is CSAPIWLAGGPETQYF. The CDR3 DNA follows: TGCAGTGCCCCGATCTGGCTAGCGGGGGGGCCTGAGACCCAGTACTTC.

The chain recombines TRBV10-3 with TRBJ1-2; D perhaps matches TRBD1 (6 bases). The germline V and J ends were trimmed by 10 bases and 1 base, with 13 bases remaining between them. This CDR3 is 13 amino acids long. The germline CDR1 and CDR2 sequences are ENHRY and SYGVKD. The CDR3 loop is CASRTALNYGYTF. DNA of the CDR3: TGTGCCAGCAGGACAGCCCTTAACTATGGCTACACCTTC.

Details on this clonotype: This may arise from a read error, as a much more abundant clone is one base away. J is TRBJ2-5 and V is TRBV10-2, with 11 bases that match TRBD1. The DNA end is a closer match to TRBJ2-1, so the J assignment may be wrong. Germline V lookup: CDR1 WSHSY, CDR2 SAAADI. This CDR3 spans 15 amino acids. The CDR3 here is CASKWTGGFQETQFF. In DNA form, the CDR3 reads TGCGCCAGCAAATGGACAGGGGGCTTCCAAGAGACCCAGTTCTTC.

This clonotype was recorded many times. The rearrangement joins TRBV20-1 to TRBJ2-7; perhaps TRBD2 as D (6 bases). The V and J ends lost 0 bases and 6 bases respectively, with 15 bases between them. CDR3 size: 14 residues. Germline V gene lookup returns CDR1 DFQATT and CDR2 SNEGSKA (reference sequence). CDR3 amino acids: CSARDHRTRGEQYF. CDR3 nucleotides: TGCAGTGCTAGAGATCATCGTACGCGGGGCGAGCAGTACTTC.

This sequence joins TRBV6-5 and TRBJ2-7; 9 bases are shared with TRBD2. Trimming cost V 0 bases and J 6 bases; bases outside gene matches: 6. This CDR3 spans 15 amino acids. The germline V gene has CDR1 MNHEY and CDR2 SVGAGI. The DNA of the CDR3 is TGTGCCAGCAGTTACTCGGGACTAGCATCTTCCGAGCAGTACTTC. It encodes CASSYSGLASSEQYF.